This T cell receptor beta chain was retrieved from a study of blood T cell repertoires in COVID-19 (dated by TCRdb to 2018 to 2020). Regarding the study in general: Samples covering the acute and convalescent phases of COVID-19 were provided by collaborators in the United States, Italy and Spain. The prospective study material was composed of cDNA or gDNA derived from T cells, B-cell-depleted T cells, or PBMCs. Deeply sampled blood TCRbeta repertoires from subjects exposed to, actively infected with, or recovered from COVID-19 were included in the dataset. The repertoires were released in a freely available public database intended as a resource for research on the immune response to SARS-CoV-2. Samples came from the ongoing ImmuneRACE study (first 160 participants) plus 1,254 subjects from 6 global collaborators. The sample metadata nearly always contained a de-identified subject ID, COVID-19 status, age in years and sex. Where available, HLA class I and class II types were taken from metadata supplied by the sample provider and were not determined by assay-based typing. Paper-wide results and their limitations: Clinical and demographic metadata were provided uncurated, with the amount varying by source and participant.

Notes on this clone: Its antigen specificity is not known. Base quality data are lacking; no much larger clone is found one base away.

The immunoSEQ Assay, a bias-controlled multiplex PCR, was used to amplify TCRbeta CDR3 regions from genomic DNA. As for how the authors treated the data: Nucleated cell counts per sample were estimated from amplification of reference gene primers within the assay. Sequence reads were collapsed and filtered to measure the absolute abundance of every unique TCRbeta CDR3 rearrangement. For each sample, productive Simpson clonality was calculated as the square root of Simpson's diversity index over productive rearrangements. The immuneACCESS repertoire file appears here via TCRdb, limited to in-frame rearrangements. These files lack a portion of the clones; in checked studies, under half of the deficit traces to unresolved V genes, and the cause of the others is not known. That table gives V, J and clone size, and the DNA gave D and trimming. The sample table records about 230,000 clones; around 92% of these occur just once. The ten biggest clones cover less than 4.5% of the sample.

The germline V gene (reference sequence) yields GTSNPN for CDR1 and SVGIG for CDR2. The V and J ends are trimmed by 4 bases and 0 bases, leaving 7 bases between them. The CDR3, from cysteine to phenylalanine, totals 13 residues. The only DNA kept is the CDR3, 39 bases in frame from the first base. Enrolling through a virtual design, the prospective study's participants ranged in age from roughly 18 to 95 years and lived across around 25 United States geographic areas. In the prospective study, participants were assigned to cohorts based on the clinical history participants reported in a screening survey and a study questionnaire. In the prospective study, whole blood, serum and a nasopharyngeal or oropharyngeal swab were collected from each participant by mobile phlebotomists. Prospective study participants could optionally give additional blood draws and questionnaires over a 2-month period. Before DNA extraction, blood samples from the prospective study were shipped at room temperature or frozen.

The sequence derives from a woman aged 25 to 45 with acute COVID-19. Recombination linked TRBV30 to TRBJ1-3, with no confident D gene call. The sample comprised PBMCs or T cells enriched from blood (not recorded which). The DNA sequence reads TGTGCCTGGACGAGGAGCTCTGGAAACACCATATATTTT. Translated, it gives CAWTRSSGNTIYF.